This T cell receptor beta chain was captured by sequencing in a study of cytomegalovirus exposure and HLA in healthy donors (dated by TCRdb to 2017 to 2019). Context from the whole study: According to a later analysis, one platform produced both the roughly 110 validation repertoires and the roughly 650 repertoires of the first cohort. The study aimed to test whether cataloging public T cell receptors could reveal signatures of past pathogen exposure. A separate validation cohort of approximately 120 different subjects was used in addition to the 666-subject first cohort. To predict cytomegalovirus infection status, the study brought together high-throughput TCR immunosequencing, statistical association of individual TCRs with disease status, and machine learning. Results the study describes overall, beyond this receptor: In vitro tests confirmed that a few of the cytomegalovirus-associated TCR beta chains recognize cytomegalovirus antigens. A later analysis had no HLA typing for the validation cohort, so co-occurrence there was scored across all 130 or so repertoires. Cytomegalovirus status was reported to be diagnosed by the classifier with high specificity and sensitivity in both the original and validation cohorts. While some public TCRs were present in many individuals, most TCR sequences turned up only very rarely across donors. Subsequent analysis determined that TCRs grouped into clusters in the first cohort also showed a tendency toward co-occurrence across the 90 to 150 validation repertoires, and roughly 94% of cluster scores exceeded 0. A total of fewer than 200 TCR beta chains were listed by the study as associated with cytomegalovirus. It was suggested by the authors that the approach could potentially be generalized to other disease states and immunological phenotypes.

The library was made by the immunoSEQ multiplex PCR assay. On the authors' methods: A statistical classification framework was built to diagnose cytomegalovirus status from the catalog of TCR beta chain sequences. The immuneACCESS repertoire file appears here via TCRdb, limited to in-frame rearrangements. These files lack a portion of the clones; in checked studies, under half of the deficit traces to unresolved V genes, and the cause of the others is not known. The D gene and trimming were derived from the DNA, and the V and J assignments and clone size from that table. The sample table holds 120,000 or so clones, of which approximately 89% were seen once. 1.1% of the sample rests with the top ten. Comment on this clone: Which antigen it targets is not known. No qualities accompany the bases; no much larger clone lies one base away.

CDR1 and CDR2, per the germline V gene, are SQVTM and ANQGSEA. Including cysteine and phenylalanine, the CDR3 has 12 amino acids. Of all the DNA, just the CDR3 is kept, 36 bases in frame from base 1. The junction shows trimming of 7 bases on V and 10 bases on J, and the gene matches do not reach 10 bases of it. The donors were included in the validation cohort of 120 subjects, a group kept apart from the approximately 700-subject first cohort. Sequenced sample: PBMCs. The V and J segments used are TRBV29-1 and TRBJ2-3; 8 middle bases align to TRBD2. This clonotype originated in a woman under 30 in good health and CMV-seronegative. The nucleotide sequence reads TGCAGCGCCTTAGCGGGGTGGAGTCCGCAGTATTTT. Its coded protein is CSALAGWSPQYF.